This TCR beta chain is from a study of shared clonotypes between healthy human individuals. Some clones are missing from TCRdb's copy, which holds only in-frame ones; the method was immunoSEQ multiplex PCR. This table has roughly 700,000 clones, around two thirds appearing once. As regards this clone: Its specificity is unknown.

Notes on the study in general: Naive CD4 clonotype sharing across several donors was around 5%. The sampled material consisted only of blood, and tissue repertoires are likely to differ.

All donors were Caucasian adults living in Nashville, Tennessee. This CDR3 spans 17 amino acids. V shed 2 bases, J shed 0 bases, and the junction held 7 bases outside the gene matches. Germline assignment: CDR1 SGHDN and CDR2 FVKESK. This rearrangement joins TRBV14 to TRBJ2-3, with TRBD2 identical over 8 bases. The TCR comes from a woman in her 30s in good health. The sequenced material came from memory CD4+ T cells sorted from blood. Sample subset: CD45RA-negative fraction. The CDR3 reads CASSQIRTSSSTDTQYF. The CDR3 bases are TGTGCCAGCAGCCAAATCCGGACTAGCTCTAGCACAGATACGCAGTATTTT.